This T cell receptor (beta chain) derives from a study of identical twins. TCRdb itself ran the 5' RACE reads through MiXCR, one entry per CDR3 protein. The sample carries under 450,000 distinct CDR3 sequences, less than 20% recorded once. The sample comprised naive T cells sorted from blood. The TCR sequence derives from a middle-aged man in good health.

CDR3 loop: CSATKGPNTGELFF. The CDR3 nucleotides are TGCAGTGCAACTAAGGGTCCGAACACCGGGGAGCTGTTTTTT. The chain combines TRBV20-1 with TRBJ2-2; D gene ambiguous. Between the trimmed V and J ends, which lost 6 bases and 0 bases, there was a span of 11 bases. The CDR3 contains 14 residues. Germline V gene data show CDR1 as DFQATT and CDR2 as SNEGSKA (reference sequence).